One TCR beta chain is described in this entry. This entry comes from a study of shared clonotypes between healthy human individuals. Overall study: Donors were a couple of women and a few men aged 18 to 49.

Sequencing used immunoSEQ multiplex PCR; TCRdb keeps in-frame clones, though not all of them. In the table there are roughly 590,000 clones, 95% of which are singletons. CD45RO-negative, CCR7-selected cells formed the naive CD8 fraction, which excluded terminally differentiated effector memory CD45RA+ cells. CDR1 SNHLY and CDR2 FYNNEI come from the germline V gene. V lost 6 bases to trimming and J lost 0 bases; unmatched junction nucleotides: 3. The CDR3 covers 14 residues. The gene calls are TRBV2 and TRBJ2-7, with 9 bases identical to TRBD2. The sample consisted of naive CD8+ T cells sorted from blood. This TCR came from a woman under 40 in good health. The CDR3 protein is CASSLAGTSYEQYF. The CDR3 nucleotides are TGTGCCAGCAGCCTAGCGGGAACCTCCTACGAGCAGTACTTC.